This TCR beta chain came from a study of blood T cell repertoires in COVID-19. TCRdb keeps only in-frame clones here, not all; method: immunoSEQ multiplex PCR. This sample has more than 300,000 clones, with about 90% found just once. From germline, CDR1 is SGHTA and CDR2 FQGTGA. V was pared by 1 base and J by 4 bases, with 1 base of the junction left unmatched. This CDR3 contains 13 residues. This TCR was sampled from a woman in her 30s with COVID-19, enrolled during active disease. The sample taken for sequencing was peripheral blood. The chain employs TRBV7-3 and TRBJ2-7; 7 bases are a match to TRBD1. In DNA, the CDR3 is TGTGCCAGCAGCTTAAACAGGGGTTACGAGCAGTACTTC. Amino acid sequence: CASSLNRGYEQYF.